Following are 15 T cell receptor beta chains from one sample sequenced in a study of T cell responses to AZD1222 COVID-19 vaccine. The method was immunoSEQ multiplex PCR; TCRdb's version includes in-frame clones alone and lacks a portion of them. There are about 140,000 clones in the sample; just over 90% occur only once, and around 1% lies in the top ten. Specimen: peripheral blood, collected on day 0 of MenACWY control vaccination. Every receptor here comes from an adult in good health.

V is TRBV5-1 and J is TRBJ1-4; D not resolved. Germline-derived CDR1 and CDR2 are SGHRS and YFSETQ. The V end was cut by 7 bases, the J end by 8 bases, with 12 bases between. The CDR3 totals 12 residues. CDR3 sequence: CASSEGYEKLFF. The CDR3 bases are TGCGCCAGCTCCGAGGGTTACGAAAAACTGTTTTTT.

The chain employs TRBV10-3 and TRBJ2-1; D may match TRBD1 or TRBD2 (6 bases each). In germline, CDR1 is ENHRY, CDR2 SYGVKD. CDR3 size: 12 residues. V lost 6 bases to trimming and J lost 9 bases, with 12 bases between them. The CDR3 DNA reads TGTGCCATCAGAGCAGGGGAGGCTGAGCAGTTCTTC. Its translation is CAIRAGEAEQFF.

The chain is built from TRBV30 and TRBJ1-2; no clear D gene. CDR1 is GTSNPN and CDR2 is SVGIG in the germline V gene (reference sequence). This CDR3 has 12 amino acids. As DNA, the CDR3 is TGTGTCGGGCGTTCAGCTAACTATGGCTACACCTTC. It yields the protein CVGRSANYGYTF. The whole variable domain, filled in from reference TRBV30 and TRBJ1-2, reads SQTIHQWPATLVQPVGSPLSLECTVEGTSNPNLYWYRQAAGRGLQLLFYSVGIGQISSEVPQNLSASRPQDRQFILSSKKLLLSDSGFYLCVGRSANYGYTFGSGTRLTVV.

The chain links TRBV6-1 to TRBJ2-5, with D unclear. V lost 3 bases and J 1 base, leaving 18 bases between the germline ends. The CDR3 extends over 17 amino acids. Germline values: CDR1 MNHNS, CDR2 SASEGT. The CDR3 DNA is TGTGCCAGCAGTGACCCCTTAGGAGCCACTGCCCAAGAGACCCAGTACTTC. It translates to CASSDPLGATAQETQYF.

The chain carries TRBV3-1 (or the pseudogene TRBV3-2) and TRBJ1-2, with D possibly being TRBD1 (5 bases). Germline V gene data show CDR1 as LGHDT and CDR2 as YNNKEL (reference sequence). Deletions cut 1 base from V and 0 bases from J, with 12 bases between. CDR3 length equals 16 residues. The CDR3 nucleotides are TGTGCCAGCAGCCAAGCAATGACAGCTACTAACTATGGCTACACCTTC. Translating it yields CASSQAMTATNYGYTF.

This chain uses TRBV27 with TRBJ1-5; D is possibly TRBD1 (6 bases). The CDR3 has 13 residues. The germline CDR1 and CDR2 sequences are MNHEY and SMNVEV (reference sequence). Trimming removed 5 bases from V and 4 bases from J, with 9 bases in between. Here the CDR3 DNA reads TGTGCCAGCAGTCCGGACAGAAATCAGCCCCAGCATTTT. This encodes CASSPDRNQPQHF.

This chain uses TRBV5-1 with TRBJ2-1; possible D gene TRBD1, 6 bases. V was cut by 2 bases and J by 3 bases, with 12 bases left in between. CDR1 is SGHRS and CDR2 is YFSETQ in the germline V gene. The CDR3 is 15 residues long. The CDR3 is CASSFGDTNYNEQFF. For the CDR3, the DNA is TGCGCCAGCAGCTTTGGGGACACTAACTACAATGAGCAGTTCTTC.

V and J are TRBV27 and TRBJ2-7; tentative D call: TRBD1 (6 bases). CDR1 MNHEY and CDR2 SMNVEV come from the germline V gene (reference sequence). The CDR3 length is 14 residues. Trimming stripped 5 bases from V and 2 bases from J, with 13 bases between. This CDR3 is CASSVSGQPYEQYF. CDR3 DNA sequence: TGTGCCAGCAGTGTTTCCGGACAGCCCTACGAGCAGTACTTC.

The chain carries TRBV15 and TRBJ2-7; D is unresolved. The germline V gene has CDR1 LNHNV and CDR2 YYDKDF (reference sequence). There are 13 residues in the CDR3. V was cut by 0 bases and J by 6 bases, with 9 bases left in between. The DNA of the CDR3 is TGTGCCACCAGCAGAGATGAAGCAGGCGAGCAGTACTTC. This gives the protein CATSRDEAGEQYF.

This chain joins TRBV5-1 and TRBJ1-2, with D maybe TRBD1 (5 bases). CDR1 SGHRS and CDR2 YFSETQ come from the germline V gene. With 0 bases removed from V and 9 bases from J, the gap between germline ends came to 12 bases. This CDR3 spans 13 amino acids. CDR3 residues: CASSLEGSERYTF. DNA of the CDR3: TGCGCCAGCAGCTTGGAGGGGTCCGAGCGCTACACCTTC.

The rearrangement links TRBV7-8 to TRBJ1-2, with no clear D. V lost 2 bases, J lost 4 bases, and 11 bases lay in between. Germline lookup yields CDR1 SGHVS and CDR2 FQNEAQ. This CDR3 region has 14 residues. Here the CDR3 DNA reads TGTGCCAGCAGCTTATCGGAGAGTGGCTATGGCTACACCTTC. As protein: CASSLSESGYGYTF. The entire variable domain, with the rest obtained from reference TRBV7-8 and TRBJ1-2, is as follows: GAGVSQSPRYKVAKRGQDVALRCDPISGHVSLFWYQQALGQGPEFLTYFQNEAQLDKSGLPSDRFFAERPEGSVSTLKIQRTQQEDSAVYLCASSLSESGYGYTFGSGTRLTVV.

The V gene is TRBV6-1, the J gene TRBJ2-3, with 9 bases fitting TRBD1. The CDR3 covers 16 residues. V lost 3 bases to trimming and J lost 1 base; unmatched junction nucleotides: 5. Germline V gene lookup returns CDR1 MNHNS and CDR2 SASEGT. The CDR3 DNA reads TGTGCCAGCAGTGATTACAGGGGGCAAGGCACAGATACGCAGTATTTT. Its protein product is CASSDYRGQGTDTQYF.

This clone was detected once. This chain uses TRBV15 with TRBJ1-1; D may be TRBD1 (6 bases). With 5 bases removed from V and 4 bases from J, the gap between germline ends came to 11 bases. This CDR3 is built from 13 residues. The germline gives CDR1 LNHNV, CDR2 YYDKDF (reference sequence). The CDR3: CATSPFRGTEAFF. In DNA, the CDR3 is TGTGCCACCAGCCCTTTCAGGGGCACTGAAGCTTTCTTT.

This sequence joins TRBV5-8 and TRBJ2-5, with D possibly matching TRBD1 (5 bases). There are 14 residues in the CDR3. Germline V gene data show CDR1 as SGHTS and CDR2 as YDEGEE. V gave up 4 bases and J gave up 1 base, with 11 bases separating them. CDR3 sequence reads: CASSLGHFQETQYF. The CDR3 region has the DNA TGTGCCAGCAGCCTCGGACATTTCCAAGAGACCCAGTACTTC.

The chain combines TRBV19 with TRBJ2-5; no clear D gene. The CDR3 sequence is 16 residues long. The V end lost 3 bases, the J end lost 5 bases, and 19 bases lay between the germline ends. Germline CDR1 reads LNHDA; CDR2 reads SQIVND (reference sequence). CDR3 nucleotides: TGTGCCAGTAGTATGCGCTCAATAGTAAGTTCGGAGACCCAGTACTTC. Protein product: CASSMRSIVSSETQYF. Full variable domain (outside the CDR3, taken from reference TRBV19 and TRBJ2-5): DGGITQSPKYLFRKEGQNVTLSCEQNLNHDAMYWYRQDPGQGLRLIYYSQIVNDFQKGDIAEGYSVSREKKESFPLTVTSAQKNPTAFYLCASSMRSIVSSETQYFGPGTRLLVL.